The 6 T cell receptor beta chains below come from one sample, sequenced in a study of CD8 T cells in ankylosing spondylitis. TCRdb ran MiXCR on the 5' RACE reads and lists one entry per CDR3 protein. The table has 250,000 to 400,000 distinct CDR3 sequences, about 9.9% seen once. The sequencing sample was made of blood, either unsorted or a sorted T cell fraction (not recorded which). The receptors were sampled from a female donor with ankylosing spondylitis or in good health (not recorded which).

This rearrangement joins TRBV5-1 to TRBJ2-1; 11 bases are a match to TRBD2. The V segment lost 4 bases and the J segment 6 bases; nucleotides outside the gene matches: 12. The CDR3 runs 17 residues. The germline CDR1 and CDR2 sequences are SGHRS and YFSETQ. CDR3 sequence: CASSPNLLAGVGNEQFF. For the CDR3, the DNA is TGCGCCAGCAGCCCAAACCTACTAGCGGGAGTGGGCAATGAGCAGTTCTTC.

In its sample, this clonotype was seen many times. The chain carries TRBV13 and TRBJ1-1; D not certain. Germline loops: CDR1 PRHDT, CDR2 FYEKMQ (reference sequence). With 1 base removed from V and 2 bases from J, the gap between germline ends came to 11 bases. The CDR3 runs 15 residues. The CDR3 region is CASSLVLAINTEAFF. In nucleotides, the CDR3 is TGTGCCAGCAGCTTAGTTCTGGCAATTAACACTGAAGCTTTCTTT.

V is TRBV5-4 and J is TRBJ2-2, with TRBD1 identical over 8 bases. V lost 5 bases and J lost 2; bases outside the gene matches: 8. From germline, CDR1 is SGHNT and CDR2 YYREEE (reference sequence). The CDR3 runs 16 residues. The CDR3 nucleotides read TGTGCCAGCAGTCATCCTGGACAGGGCAACACCGGGGAGCTGTTTTTT. Translating gives CASSHPGQGNTGELFF.

Worth noting for this clonotype: Just one base apart from a much larger clone, this may be a read error. J is TRBJ2-1 and V is TRBV6-2 or TRBV6-3, with 7 bases lining up with TRBD2. The length of the CDR3 is 14 residues. Germline assignment: CDR1 MNHEY and CDR2 SVGEGT. CDR3 sequence: CASSLSGTYNGQFF. DNA of the CDR3: TGTGCCAGCAGTCTGAGCGGGACCTACAATGGGCAGTTCTTC.

This clonotype has ten or more counts. The CDR3 sequence: CSVEGTGGGSTEAFF. The CDR3 DNA reads TGCAGCGTTGAAGGGACGGGGGGGGGTAGCACTGAAGCTTTCTTT. V and J are TRBV29-1 and TRBJ1-1; weak D call: TRBD1 (5 bases). The germline V gene has CDR1 SQVTM and CDR2 ANQGSEA. This CDR3 contains 15 residues. V gave up 1 base and J gave up 4 bases, with 16 bases separating them.

In its sample, this clonotype was seen a few times. The rearrangement links TRBV20-1 to TRBJ2-5; D is unresolved. The V end lost 6 bases, the J end lost 7 bases, and 24 bases lay between the germline ends. The germline V gene has CDR1 DFQATT and CDR2 SNEGSKA (reference sequence). The CDR3 extends over 15 amino acids. The CDR3 DNA reads TGCAGTGCCACCAAGGAAAGGGCGATCCCAAGGACCCAGTACTTC. This encodes CSATKERAIPRTQYF.